Listed here are 32 T cell receptor beta chains from one sample, sequenced in a study of T cell responses to AZD1222 COVID-19 vaccine (dated by TCRdb to the early 2020s). Library prep was done by the immunoSEQ multiplex PCR assay. TCRdb carries this immuneACCESS record with in-frame sequences only. Its versions omit some clonotypes, under half of them owing to an unresolved V gene in the studies checked, with the rest unexplained. For this sample there are around 200,000 clones; about 91% appear just once. Approximately 0.5% of the sample is taken by the ten largest. Sample time point, as interpreted from the label and publication: baseline before first vaccination. The specimen comprised peripheral blood, sampled on day 0 of AZD1222 vaccination. The receptors originated from an adult in good health.

The chain links TRBV5-1 to TRBJ1-2; 9 bases align to TRBD1. Trimming cost V 4 bases and J 5 bases; bases outside gene matches: 6. The CDR3 runs to 14 residues. Germline loops: CDR1 SGHRS, CDR2 YFSETQ. This CDR3 reads CASSTAGTGYGYTF. The CDR3, as DNA: TGCGCCAGCAGCACAGCCGGGACAGGGTATGGCTACACCTTC.

The V call is TRBV3-1 (or the pseudogene TRBV3-2), the J call TRBJ2-7; D remains ambiguous. The CDR3 consists of 12 residues. V was pared by 4 bases and J by 6 bases, with 10 bases between. The germline CDR1 and CDR2 sequences are LGHDT and YNNKEL (reference sequence). In DNA, the CDR3 is TGTGCCAGCAGCCCTCGTATAAGCGAGCAGTACTTC. Protein product: CASSPRISEQYF.

V and J are TRBV7-8 and TRBJ2-7; possibly TRBD2 for D (6 bases). V was pared by 3 bases and J by 3 bases, with 15 bases between. Germline values: CDR1 SGHVS, CDR2 FQNEAQ. The CDR3 spans 15 residues. The CDR3 bases are TGTGCCAGCAGCTTCCAAGGGAGGACATACTACGAGCAGTACTTC. This codes for CASSFQGRTYYEQYF.

The chain has TRBV19 and TRBJ1-1; 9 bases line up with TRBD1. The trim removed 2 bases at V and 0 bases at J, leaving 1 base unmatched. Germline CDR1 and CDR2: LNHDA and SQIVND (reference sequence). CDR3 length: 15 residues. The CDR3 loop is CASSITGGLNTEAFF. CDR3 coding DNA: TGTGCCAGTAGTATAACAGGGGGCTTGAACACTGAAGCTTTCTTT.

This chain connects TRBV6-5 to TRBJ1-5; D possibly corresponds to TRBD1 (5 bases). Trimming removed 3 bases at V and 7 bases at J, with 10 bases between. This CDR3 is built from 13 residues. Germline-derived CDR1 and CDR2 are MNHEY and SVGAGI. CDR3 sequence (DNA): TGTGCCAGCAGTTATGACAGTTTGCAGCCCCAGCATTTT. Protein product: CASSYDSLQPQHF.

The chain joins TRBV7-9 to TRBJ1-5; 7 positions match TRBD1. Trimming cost V 8 bases and J 9 bases; bases outside gene matches: 10. Germline V gene data show CDR1 as SEHNR and CDR2 as FQNEAQ (reference sequence). The CDR3 sequence is 13 residues long. This chain's CDR3 is CASSTGTSSPQHF. The CDR3 nucleotides read TGTGCCAGCTCGACAGGGACGTCTTCGCCCCAGCATTTT.

The chain carries TRBV5-6 and TRBJ1-4; D uncertain. In germline, CDR1 is SGHDT, CDR2 YYEEEE. Trimming took 2 bases from V and 7 from J, leaving 12 bases between them. This CDR3 comprises 14 residues. The CDR3 DNA sequence: TGTGCCAGCAGCTTTAAAAGGGCCCGTGAAAAACTGTTTTTT. This gives the protein CASSFKRAREKLFF. Looking up the rest from reference TRBV5-6 and TRBJ1-4 gives the full variable domain: DAGVTQSPTHLIKTRGQQVTLRCSPKSGHDTVSWYQQALGQGPQFIFQYYEEEERQRGNFPDRFSGHQFPNYSSELNVNALLLGDSALYLCASSFKRAREKLFFGSGTQLSVL.

V usage is TRBV14 and J usage is TRBJ1-5; a possible D gene is TRBD1 (5 bases). This CDR3 has 14 residues. Germline V gives CDR1 SGHDN, CDR2 FVKESK. Trimming stripped 3 bases from V and 7 bases from J, with 13 bases between. The CDR3 region is CASSHGGGSQPQHF. The DNA for the CDR3 is TGTGCCAGCAGCCATGGTGGGGGGTCGCAGCCCCAGCATTTT.

The chain carries TRBV14 and TRBJ2-5; D possibly corresponds to TRBD2 (6 bases). The CDR3 spans 15 residues. V was trimmed by 3 bases and J by 2 bases, leaving 13 bases between them. The germline gives CDR1 SGHDN, CDR2 FVKESK. The CDR3 loop is CASSHTRELQETQYF. The DNA for the CDR3 is TGTGCCAGCAGCCATACCCGGGAGCTGCAAGAGACCCAGTACTTC.

V usage is TRBV7-9 and J usage is TRBJ1-4, with D hard to call. CDR1 and CDR2 (germline): SEHNR, FQNEAQ (reference sequence). With 6 bases removed from V and 8 bases from J, the gap between germline ends came to 16 bases. This CDR3 is 14 amino acids long. This chain's CDR3 is CASSYRPGGEKLFF. CDR3 bases: TGTGCCAGCAGTTATCGTCCGGGAGGGGAAAAACTGTTTTTT.

The V and J genes are TRBV28 and TRBJ1-3; 9 bases agree with TRBD1. Unmatched junction bases numbered 15, after V lost 8 bases and J lost 4 bases. This CDR3 contains 17 residues. Germline CDR1 reads MDHEN; CDR2 reads SYDVKM. The CDR3 bases are TGTGCCAGCGACAACACCGGGACAGGGAACGGGGGAAACACCATATATTTT. This sequence encodes CASDNTGTGNGGNTIYF.

The gene calls are TRBV7-8 and TRBJ2-5; D unclear. The CDR3 extends over 18 amino acids. The V end was cut by 5 bases, the J end by 1 base, with 23 bases between. Germline CDR1 is SGHVS and CDR2 is FQNEAQ. CDR3 region: CASSPRSWGPQFQETQYF. As DNA, the CDR3 is TGTGCCAGCAGCCCGAGGTCGTGGGGTCCGCAATTCCAAGAGACCCAGTACTTC.

The chain recombines TRBV5-1 with TRBJ2-7, with D possibly being TRBD2 (6 bases). Germline CDR1 reads SGHRS; CDR2 reads YFSETQ. The CDR3 runs to 14 residues. V was clipped by 3 bases and J by 0 bases, with 10 bases between them. The CDR3 protein is CASSSNGGSYEQYF. The DNA of the CDR3 is TGCGCCAGCAGCTCCAACGGGGGCTCCTACGAGCAGTACTTC.

This clone was picked up one time. The rearrangement uses TRBV11-2 and TRBJ2-5; no reliable D call. Germline CDR1 and CDR2: SGHAT and FQNNGV. V was trimmed by 2 bases and J by 4 bases, leaving 5 bases between them. The CDR3 runs 12 residues. The CDR3 loop is CASSLPPETQYF. Here the CDR3 DNA reads TGTGCCAGCAGCTTACCTCCAGAGACCCAGTACTTC. The full variable domain, rest sourced from reference TRBV11-2 and TRBJ2-5, is EAGVAQSPRYKIIEKRQSVAFWCNPISGHATLYWYQQILGQGPKLLIQFQNNGVVDDSQLPKDRFSAERLKGVDSTLKIQPAKLEDSAVYLCASSLPPETQYFGPGTRLLVL.

Only a few counts were recorded for this clone. This sequence joins TRBV30 and TRBJ1-5, with 8 bases identical to TRBD1. There are 15 residues in the CDR3. Germline V gene sequence: CDR1 GTSNPN, CDR2 SVGIG (reference sequence). Trimming took 2 bases from V and 3 from J; bases not matched to a gene: 6. CDR3 DNA: TGTGCCTGGAGTCCCGGGACAGGTAACAATCAGCCCCAGCATTTT. This gives the protein CAWSPGTGNNQPQHF.

This chain joins TRBV7-2 and TRBJ1-1; D gene unclear. Germline assignment: CDR1 SGHTA and CDR2 FQGNSA. The CDR3 is 14 amino acids. The V gene lost 1 base and the J gene lost 1 base, with 7 bases spanning the gap. This chain's CDR3 is CASSLVESNTEAFF. The CDR3 DNA follows: TGTGCCAGCAGCTTAGTGGAGTCGAACACTGAAGCTTTCTTT.

The rearrangement uses TRBV19 and TRBJ2-1; 12 bases align to TRBD2. This CDR3 is built from 15 residues. Germline CDR1 and CDR2: LNHDA and SQIVND (reference sequence). V dropped 7 bases and J dropped 8; count of bases not matched to a gene: 9. CDR3 nucleotide sequence: TGTGCCAGTAAACGACTAGCGGGAGAGGTTTATGAGCAGTTCTTC. Protein sequence: CASKRLAGEVYEQFF.

In its sample, this clone was seen once. The V gene is TRBV27, the J gene TRBJ1-2; D call uncertain. The CDR3 runs 15 residues. V gave up 4 bases and J gave up 0 bases, with 12 bases separating them. CDR1 and CDR2 (germline): MNHEY, SMNVEV (reference sequence). The CDR3 reads CASSSRALTNYGYTF. The CDR3 nucleotides are TGTGCCAGCAGTTCCCGGGCCCTAACTAACTATGGCTACACCTTC.

The rearrangement joins TRBV28 to TRBJ1-1; D is possibly TRBD1 (6 bases). The germline CDR1 and CDR2 sequences are MDHEN and SYDVKM. The CDR3 runs to 14 residues. V dropped 6 bases and J dropped 4 bases, with 15 bases sitting between them. CDR3 sequence: CASRLLGASTEAFF. CDR3 coding DNA: TGTGCCAGCAGGCTCTTGGGGGCAAGCACTGAAGCTTTCTTT.

The chain combines TRBV27 with TRBJ2-7; possibly TRBD1 or TRBD2 for D (5 bases each). Germline-derived CDR1 and CDR2 are MNHEY and SMNVEV (reference sequence). The CDR3 contains 13 residues. The V end was cut by 7 bases, the J end by 6 bases, with 16 bases between. DNA of the CDR3: TGTGCCAGCAAAGGGACCCCTGGGGCCGAGCAGTACTTC. This translates into CASKGTPGAEQYF.

The chain is built from TRBV21-1 and TRBJ2-7; the table's TRBD2 call for D was not verified on the DNA. TRBV21-1 is classified as a pseudogene. The CDR3 is 15 amino acids. CDR3 in DNA: TGTGCCAGCAGCAAGGGTGGAGGATTCCACGGCGAGCAGTACTTC. Residues: CASSKGGGFHGEQYF.

This chain joins TRBV18 and TRBJ2-2; D ambiguous. Between the trimmed V and J ends, which lost 3 bases and 1 base, there was a span of 18 bases. The germline V gene has CDR1 KGHSH and CDR2 LQKENI. The CDR3 extends over 18 amino acids. The CDR3 sequence is CASSPGQYLLRNTGELFF. The CDR3 bases are TGTGCCAGCTCACCGGGCCAGTACCTTTTGAGGAACACCGGGGAGCTGTTTTTT.

The V gene is TRBV9, the J gene TRBJ2-7, with D perhaps matching TRBD2 (7 bases). CDR3 length: 13 amino acids. Per germline, CDR1 SGDLS and CDR2 YYNGEE. With 1 base removed from V and 6 bases from J, the gap between germline ends came to 11 bases. DNA for the CDR3: TGTGCCAGCAGCGTACGGGGGGCAGGCGAGCAGTACTTC. Amino acids: CASSVRGAGEQYF. The whole variable domain, remainder taken from reference TRBV9 and TRBJ2-7, is DSGVTQTPKHLITATGQRVTLRCSPRSGDLSVYWYQQSLDQGLQFLIQYYNGEERAKGNILERFSAQQFPDLHSELNLSSLELGDSALYFCASSVRGAGEQYFGPGTRLTVT.

The chain links TRBV14 to TRBJ2-1; TRBD2 agrees at 14 bases. The CDR3 covers 16 residues. V lost 5 bases and J lost 7; bases outside the gene matches: 7. CDR1 is SGHDN, CDR2 FVKESK, per germline. The CDR3 region has the DNA TGTGCCAGCAGCTTCCGGACTAGCGGGAGGTTTAATGAGCAGTTCTTC. Translating it yields CASSFRTSGRFNEQFF.

The chain couples TRBV29-1 to TRBJ1-1; tentatively, D is TRBD1 (6 bases). Trimming took off 8 bases at V and 7 bases at J, with 20 bases between the two ends. This CDR3 contains 13 residues. The germline V gene encodes CDR1 SQVTM and CDR2 ANQGSEA. The CDR3 reads CSTEPTGGSEAFF. In DNA form, the CDR3 reads TGCAGCACTGAACCGACAGGAGGCAGTGAAGCTTTCTTT.

The V call is TRBV28, the J call TRBJ2-5; TRBD2 matches at 7 bases. Germline CDR1 is MDHEN and CDR2 is SYDVKM. The J segment lost 3 bases and the V segment lost 6 bases, leaving 7 bases of the junction unmatched. The CDR3 has 14 amino acids. CDR3 region: CASRSGTTKETQYF. CDR3 DNA: TGTGCCAGCAGATCCGGGACTACTAAAGAGACCCAGTACTTC.

A single count supports this clone. This sequence joins TRBV28 and TRBJ2-7, with 8 nucleotides matching TRBD1. There are 14 residues in the CDR3. The J segment lost 0 bases and the V segment lost 3 bases, leaving 1 base of the junction unmatched. Germline V lookup: CDR1 MDHEN, CDR2 SYDVKM. The CDR3 DNA reads TGTGCCAGCAGTTTCACAGGGGGCTCCTACGAGCAGTACTTC. Translating it yields CASSFTGGSYEQYF.

The genes are TRBV5-1 and TRBJ1-1, with 9 bases fitting TRBD1. The CDR3 sequence is 14 residues long. Germline lookup yields CDR1 SGHRS and CDR2 YFSETQ. Germline trimming cut 3 bases from V and 4 bases from J; bases unmatched to any gene: 4. The CDR3 DNA reads as TGCGCCAGCAGCTGGGGACAGGGACCCACTGAAGCTTTCTTT. The encoded protein is CASSWGQGPTEAFF.

The gene calls are TRBV12-3 or TRBV12-4 and TRBJ2-1, with unresolved D. The V gene lost 6 bases and the J gene lost 5 bases, with 2 bases spanning the gap. This CDR3 is built from 10 residues. The CDR3 reads CASRNNEQFF. The CDR3 DNA follows: TGTGCCAGCAGAAACAATGAGCAGTTCTTC.

This rearrangement joins TRBV7-8 to TRBJ2-1; 13 positions match TRBD2. Trimming at V came to 4 bases and at J to 5 bases, leaving 8 bases not matched to a gene. The CDR3 loop spans 17 amino acids. CDR1 SGHVS and CDR2 FQNEAQ come from the germline V gene. In DNA, the CDR3 is TGTGCCAGCAGCTCCCTCAGGACTAGCGGGAGCCACAATGAGCAGTTCTTC. Its translation: CASSSLRTSGSHNEQFF.

The chain recombines TRBV11-2 with TRBJ2-7; 11 bases map to TRBD1. V trimming: 5 bases; J trimming: 4 bases; junction bases outside the gene matches: 7. CDR3 length: 15 residues. Germline V gives CDR1 SGHAT, CDR2 FQNNGV. CDR3 sequence reads: CASSLGTGGDYEQYF. The CDR3 coding sequence is TGTGCCAGCAGCCTAGGGACAGGGGGTGATTACGAGCAGTACTTC.

The rearrangement uses TRBV6-4 and TRBJ1-2; 11 bases are a match to TRBD1. The CDR3 is 13 amino acids. With V trimmed by 5 bases and J by 6 bases, 2 bases remained unmatched. Per the germline V gene, CDR1 is MRHNA and CDR2 is SNTAGT. This CDR3 reads CASSPDRGHGYTF. In DNA, the CDR3 is TGTGCCAGCAGTCCGGACAGGGGGCATGGCTACACCTTC.